This TCR beta chain emerged from a study of shared clonotypes between healthy human individuals. This CDR3 spans 14 amino acids. V lost 1 base to trimming and J lost 10 bases, with 19 bases between them. Per germline, CDR1 GTSNPN and CDR2 SVGIG (reference sequence). General study results and limits: A handful of donors had about 5.1% of their naive CD4 clonotypes in common. Large sequencing depth failed to make sorted-subset sequencing complete, rarefaction showed.

Worth noting for this clone: No antigen is known for it.

Terminally differentiated effector memory CD45RA+ cells were excluded by CCR7 positive selection of CD45RO-negative cells. For sorted subsets, 150 to 200 ng DNA per replicate equaled 30,000 or so T cell genomes. In the authors' workflow: ImmunoSEQ output lacked quality scores and full-length reads, limiting matched filtering. Some clones are missing from TCRdb's copy, which holds only in-frame ones; the method was immunoSEQ multiplex PCR. V and J calls and clone size are those listed in that table; D and trimming were worked out from the DNA. The sample has around 2,000,000 clones; over 85% are singletons.

This receptor was identified in a man younger than 30 in good health. The chain has TRBV30 and TRBJ1-1; D gene uncertain. The sequenced sample consisted of naive CD8+ T cells sorted from blood. CDR3 loop: CAWSDGGILWGAFF. The CDR3, as DNA: TGTGCCTGGAGTGACGGCGGGATTTTGTGGGGAGCTTTCTTT.